The text below deals with one T cell receptor (beta chain). Its antigen is still unknown. This sample was included in a study of shared clonotypes between healthy human individuals. Findings of the study overall: Across subsets, estimated richness was generally greater for naive than for memory populations.

Trimming pared 4 bases from V and 7 bases from J, leaving 12 bases between. CDR1 is SGHRS and CDR2 is YFSETQ in the germline V gene. The CDR3 length is 14 residues. Researchers ran the assay at a deep level. Some clones are missing from TCRdb's copy, which holds only in-frame ones; the method was immunoSEQ multiplex PCR. Of some 2,000,000 clones listed, 90% to 97% are singletons. This clonotype originated in a man aged 18 to 30 in good health. The chain couples TRBV5-1 to TRBJ1-6; no definite D call. The sample comprised naive CD4+ T cells sorted from blood. The subset here: CD45RA+ positively selected. CDR3 sequence: CASSTDAGNSPLHF. CDR3 coding DNA: TGCGCCAGCAGCACTGACGCCGGCAATTCACCCCTCCACTTT.